This T cell receptor (beta chain) derives from a study of liver allograft versus peripheral blood T cells. Study context: T cell receptor repertoires in transplanted livers were compared with those in recipients' peripheral blood.

TCRdb fed the reads into MiXCR, producing one record per CDR3 protein. The sample lists over a thousand distinct CDR3 sequences; around two fifths were seen once. Study-wide results and caveats: It was reported that the T cell receptor repertoires found inside liver allografts differed from those that were detected in peripheral blood.

This clonotype appeared a single time. The antigen remains unidentified. Looked up from germline, CDR1 is SGHNT and CDR2 is YYREEE (reference sequence). V shed 3 bases, J shed 1 base, and the junction held 4 bases outside the gene matches. The CDR3 is 15 residues long. The V and J genes are TRBV5-4 and TRBJ2-7, with 10 positions matching TRBD1. This TCR was sampled from a human patient who had a liver transplant. Some T cells may be graft donor cells. The CDR3: CASSSGQGGSYEQYF. DNA of the CDR3: TGTGCCAGCAGCTCCGGACAGGGGGGATCCTACGAGCAGTACTTC. The whole variable domain, filled in from reference TRBV5-4 and TRBJ2-7, reads ETGVTQSPTHLIKTRGQQVTLRCSSQSGHNTVSWYQQALGQGPQFIFQYYREEENGRGNFPPRFSGLQFPNYSSELNVNALELDDSALYLCASSSGQGGSYEQYFGPGTRLTVT.